This T cell receptor beta chain was observed in a study of shared clonotypes between healthy human individuals. In germline, CDR1 is LNHNV, CDR2 YYDKDF (reference sequence). This CDR3 is built from 17 residues. V lost 3 bases, J lost 7 bases, and 21 bases lay in between. When replicate PCRs were run on sorted subsets, they used 200 ng DNA, about 31,000 T cell genomes. The repertoire was sequenced with immunoSEQ multiplex PCR; TCRdb's copy has only in-frame clones and lacks some. The sample contains about 1.1 million clones, 78% of which appear only once. As concerns this clone: Its antigen is not known.

Findings and caveats of the study: Compared with clonotypes that all four donors shared, non-shared clonotypes had lower generation probabilities.

Material for sequencing was memory CD4+ T cells from PBMCs. Subset meaning: CD45RA-negative fraction. The sequence came from a man between 18 and 29 years old in good health. Some clones in this sample may be carry-over from other donors' samples. V gene TRBV15 combines with J gene TRBJ2-2; possible D gene TRBD1, 5 bases. CDR3 residues: CATSRGSGKMTGGELFF. The CDR3 bases are TGTGCCACCAGCAGGGGTTCAGGGAAGATGACGGGCGGGGAGCTGTTTTTT.